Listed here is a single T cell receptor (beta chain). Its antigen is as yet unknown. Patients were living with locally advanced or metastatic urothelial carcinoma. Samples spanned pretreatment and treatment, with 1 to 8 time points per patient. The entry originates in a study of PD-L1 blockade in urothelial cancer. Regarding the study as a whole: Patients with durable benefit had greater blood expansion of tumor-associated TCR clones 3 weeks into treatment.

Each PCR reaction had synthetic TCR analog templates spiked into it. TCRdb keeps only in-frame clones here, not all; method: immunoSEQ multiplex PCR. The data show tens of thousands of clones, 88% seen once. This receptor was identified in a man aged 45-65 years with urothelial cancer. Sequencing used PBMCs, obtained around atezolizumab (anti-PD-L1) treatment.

DNA for the CDR3: TGTGCCAGCAAACCAGGCTCCCGAGAGGGAAACACCATATATTTT. Protein sequence: CASKPGSREGNTIYF. This sequence joins TRBV6-1 and TRBJ1-3; D is unresolved. Trimming shortened V by 7 bases and J by 4 bases, and 17 bases separated the two germline ends. CDR3 size: 15 residues. Germline CDR1 reads MNHNS; CDR2 reads SASEGT.